This T cell receptor beta chain was captured by sequencing in a study of radiotherapy plus CTLA-4 blockade in lung cancer. TCRdb keeps only in-frame clones here, not all; method: immunoSEQ multiplex PCR. Among more than 95,000 clones, about four fifths were seen once, and the ten largest hold about 3%. The CDR3 sequence is 14 residues long. The V gene's germline CDR1 is SGHAT and CDR2 FQNNGV. V was trimmed by 5 bases and J by 5 bases, leaving 12 bases between them. This TCR was recovered from a human donor with non-small cell lung cancer who had a partial response to radiotherapy plus ipilimumab. Some clones in this sample may be carry-over from other donors' samples. The rearrangement links TRBV11-2 to TRBJ2-2, with D possibly being TRBD1 (5 bases). Sequenced material: peripheral blood, taken from a patient treated with radiotherapy plus ipilimumab. CDR3 coding DNA: TGTGCCAGCAGCCGTTTAAGACAGACCGGGGAGCTGTTTTTT. Its protein is CASSRLRQTGELFF.